This T cell receptor (beta chain) was recovered during a study of prognosis after radiotherapy for stage I lung cancer. Turning to the study itself: Among the enrolled patients, fourteen had newly diagnosed primary stage I lung tumors, while about five had oligometastatic NSCLC following surgical resection of the primary tumor. Patients (approximately 13 men, a handful of women) were aged about 50 to 85, median about 70 years. Study-wide points: After stereotactic body radiation therapy, patients with later distant metastases showed lower Shannon entropy. After stereotactic body radiation therapy, unique TCR clone counts dropped from a median of around 9,500 to 6,500.

Genomic DNA served as the source from which two-round multiplex PCR generated TCR beta CDR3 amplicons. It was primers specific to each TRBV and TRBJ gene that first-round PCR used. TCRdb processed the multiplex PCR reads anew with MiXCR; each CDR3 protein has one entry. This sample yields about 31,000 distinct CDR3 sequences, of which about 34% are seen a single time; about 33% belongs to the top ten. This clonotype was counted at least ten times. Its antigen is not known. V gave up 1 base and J gave up 5 bases; unmatched junction bases: 7. This CDR3 region has 14 residues. Germline V CDR1 and CDR2: DFQATT, SNEGSKA (reference sequence).

The material was PBMCs, obtained before or after stereotactic body radiation therapy (not recorded which). The chain carries TRBV20-1 and TRBJ2-7, with TRBD1 matching 8 bases. The TCR was taken from a donor over 45 with non-small cell lung cancer. CDR3 in amino acids: CSARATGGRHEQYF. The CDR3 DNA reads TGCAGTGCTAGAGCTACAGGGGGTCGACACGAGCAGTACTTC.